Shown below are 3 T cell receptor beta chains from a single sample sequenced in a study of T cell responses to AZD1222 COVID-19 vaccine. Produced via immunoSEQ multiplex PCR; TCRdb's table is partial and in-frame only. The profile shows 200,000 or so clones, approximately 92% of them singletons. The input for sequencing was peripheral blood, taken on day 0 of AZD1222 vaccination. The source is an adult in good health.

This rearrangement joins TRBV13 to TRBJ2-5; 13 positions match TRBD2. The CDR3 runs to 14 residues. V dropped 4 bases and J dropped 6; count of bases not matched to a gene: 2. Germline loops: CDR1 PRHDT, CDR2 FYEKMQ (reference sequence). Here the CDR3 reads CASSSTSGGKTQYF. In nucleotides, the CDR3 is TGTGCCAGCAGCTCGACTAGCGGGGGGAAGACCCAGTACTTC.

The V call is TRBV5-1, the J call TRBJ2-5; perhaps TRBD2 as D (6 bases). V dropped 6 bases and J dropped 5 bases, with 20 bases sitting between them. The CDR3 has 15 residues. The V gene's germline CDR1 is SGHRS and CDR2 YFSETQ. The CDR3 here is CASKRVRGLEETQYF. CDR3 bases: TGCGCCAGCAAGCGCGTACGGGGGTTGGAGGAGACCCAGTACTTC.

This clone was found once. V is TRBV12-3 or TRBV12-4 and J is TRBJ2-5; D possibly uses TRBD1 or TRBD2 (6 bases each). This CDR3 has 12 residues. Trimming took 4 bases from V and 7 from J, leaving 10 bases between them. CDR3 protein: CASSSQGGTQYF. CDR3 coding DNA: TGTGCCAGCAGTTCACAGGGAGGGACCCAGTACTTC.